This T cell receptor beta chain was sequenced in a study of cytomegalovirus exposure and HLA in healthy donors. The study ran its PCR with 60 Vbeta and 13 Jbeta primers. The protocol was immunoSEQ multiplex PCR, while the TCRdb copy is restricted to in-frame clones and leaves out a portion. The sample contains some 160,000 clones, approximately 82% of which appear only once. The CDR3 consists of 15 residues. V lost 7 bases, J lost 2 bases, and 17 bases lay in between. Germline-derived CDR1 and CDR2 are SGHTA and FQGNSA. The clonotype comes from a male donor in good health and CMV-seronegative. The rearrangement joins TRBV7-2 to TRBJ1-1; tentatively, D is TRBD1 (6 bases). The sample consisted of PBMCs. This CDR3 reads CASTRTGGSNTEAFF. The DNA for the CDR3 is TGTGCCAGCACCAGGACGGGGGGCAGCAACACTGAAGCTTTCTTT.